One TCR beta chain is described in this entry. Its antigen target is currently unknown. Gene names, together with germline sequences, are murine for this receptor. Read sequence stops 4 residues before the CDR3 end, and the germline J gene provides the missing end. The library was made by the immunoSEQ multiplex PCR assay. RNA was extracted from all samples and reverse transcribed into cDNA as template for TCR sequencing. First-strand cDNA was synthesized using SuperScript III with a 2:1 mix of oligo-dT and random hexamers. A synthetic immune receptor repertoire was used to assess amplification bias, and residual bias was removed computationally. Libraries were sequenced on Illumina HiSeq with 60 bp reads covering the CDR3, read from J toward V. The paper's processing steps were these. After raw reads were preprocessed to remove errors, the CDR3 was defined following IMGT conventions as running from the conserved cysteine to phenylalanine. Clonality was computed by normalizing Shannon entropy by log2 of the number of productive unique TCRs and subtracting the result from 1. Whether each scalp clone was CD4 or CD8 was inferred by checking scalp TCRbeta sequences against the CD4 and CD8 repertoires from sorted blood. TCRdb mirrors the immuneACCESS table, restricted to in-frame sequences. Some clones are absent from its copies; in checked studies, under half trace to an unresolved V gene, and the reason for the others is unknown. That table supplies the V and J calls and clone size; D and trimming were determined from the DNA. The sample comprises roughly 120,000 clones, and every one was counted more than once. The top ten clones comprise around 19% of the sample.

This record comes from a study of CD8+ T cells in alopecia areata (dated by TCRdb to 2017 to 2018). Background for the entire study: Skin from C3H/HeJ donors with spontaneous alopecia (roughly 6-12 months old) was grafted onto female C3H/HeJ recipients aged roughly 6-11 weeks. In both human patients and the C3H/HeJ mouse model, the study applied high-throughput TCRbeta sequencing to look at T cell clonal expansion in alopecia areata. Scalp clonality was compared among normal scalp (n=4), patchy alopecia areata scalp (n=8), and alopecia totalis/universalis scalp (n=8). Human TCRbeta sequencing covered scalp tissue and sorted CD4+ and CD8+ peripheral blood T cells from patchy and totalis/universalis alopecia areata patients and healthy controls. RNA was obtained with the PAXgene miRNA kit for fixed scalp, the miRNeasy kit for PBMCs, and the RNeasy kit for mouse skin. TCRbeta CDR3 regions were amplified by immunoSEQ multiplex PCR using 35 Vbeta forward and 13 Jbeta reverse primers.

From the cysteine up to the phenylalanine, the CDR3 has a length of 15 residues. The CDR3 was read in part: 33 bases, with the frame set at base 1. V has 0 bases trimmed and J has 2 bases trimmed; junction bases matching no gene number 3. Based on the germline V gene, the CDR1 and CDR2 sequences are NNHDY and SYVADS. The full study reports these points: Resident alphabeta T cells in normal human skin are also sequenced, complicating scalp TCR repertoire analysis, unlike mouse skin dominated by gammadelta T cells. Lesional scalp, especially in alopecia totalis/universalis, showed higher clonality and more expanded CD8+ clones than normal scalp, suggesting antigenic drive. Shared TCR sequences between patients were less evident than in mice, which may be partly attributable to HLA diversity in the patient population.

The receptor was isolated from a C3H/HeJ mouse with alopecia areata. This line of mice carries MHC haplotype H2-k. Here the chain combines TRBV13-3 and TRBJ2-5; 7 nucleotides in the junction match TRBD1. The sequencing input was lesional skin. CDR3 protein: CASSDAAGGQDTQYF. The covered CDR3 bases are TGTGCCAGCAGTGATGCTGCAGGGGGCCAAGAC. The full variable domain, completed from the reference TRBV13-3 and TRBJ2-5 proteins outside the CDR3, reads EAAVTQSPRSKVAVTGGKVTLSCHQTNNHDYMYWYRQDTGHGLRLIHYSYVADSTEKGDIPDGYKASRPSQENFSLILELASLSQTAVYFCASSDAAGGQDTQYFGPGTRLLVL.